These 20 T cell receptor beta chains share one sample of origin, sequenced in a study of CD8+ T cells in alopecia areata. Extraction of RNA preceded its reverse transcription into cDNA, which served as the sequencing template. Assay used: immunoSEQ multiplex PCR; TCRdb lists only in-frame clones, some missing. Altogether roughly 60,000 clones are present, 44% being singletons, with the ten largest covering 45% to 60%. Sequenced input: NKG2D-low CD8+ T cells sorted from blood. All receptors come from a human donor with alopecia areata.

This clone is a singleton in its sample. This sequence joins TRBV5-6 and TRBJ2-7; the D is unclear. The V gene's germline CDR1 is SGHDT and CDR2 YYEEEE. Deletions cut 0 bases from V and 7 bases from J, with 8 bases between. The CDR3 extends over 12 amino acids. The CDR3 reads CASSLAGGEQYF. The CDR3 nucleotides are TGTGCCAGCAGCTTGGCTGGTGGAGAGCAGTACTTC.

This CDR3 reads CASSQDLPRRQETQYF. CDR3 coding DNA: TGTGCCAGCAGCCAAGATTTGCCCCGGCGGCAAGAGACCCAGTACTTC. This sequence joins TRBV14 and TRBJ2-5; unclear D gene. Germline-derived CDR1 and CDR2 are SGHDN and FVKESK. The V gene lost 0 bases and the J gene lost 2 bases, with 13 bases spanning the gap. The CDR3 runs 16 residues. Filled out from reference TRBV14 and TRBJ2-5, the complete variable domain reads EAGVTQFPSHSVIEKGQTVTLRCDPISGHDNLYWYRRVMGKEIKFLLHFVKESKQDESGMPNNRFLAERTGGTYSTLKVQPAELEDSGVYFCASSQDLPRRQETQYFGPGTRLLVL.

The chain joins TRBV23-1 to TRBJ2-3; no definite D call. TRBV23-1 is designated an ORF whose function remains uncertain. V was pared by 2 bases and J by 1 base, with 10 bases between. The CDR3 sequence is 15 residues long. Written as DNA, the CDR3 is TGCGCCAGCAGTCAAATAGGGAACGGCACAGATACGCAGTATTTT. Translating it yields CASSQIGNGTDTQYF.

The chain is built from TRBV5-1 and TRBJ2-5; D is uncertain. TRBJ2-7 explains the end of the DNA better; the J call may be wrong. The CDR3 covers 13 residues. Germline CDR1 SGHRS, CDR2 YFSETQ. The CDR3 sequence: CASSLGSNYEQYF. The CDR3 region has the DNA TGCGCCAGCAGCTTGGGCAGTAATTACGAGCAGTACTTC.

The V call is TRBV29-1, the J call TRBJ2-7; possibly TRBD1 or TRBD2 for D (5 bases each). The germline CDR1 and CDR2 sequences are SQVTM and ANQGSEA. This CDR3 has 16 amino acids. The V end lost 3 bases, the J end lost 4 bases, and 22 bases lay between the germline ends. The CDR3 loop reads CSVEGPNPVGLYEQYF. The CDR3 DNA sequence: TGCAGCGTTGAGGGACCCAACCCCGTCGGGTTGTACGAGCAGTACTTC.

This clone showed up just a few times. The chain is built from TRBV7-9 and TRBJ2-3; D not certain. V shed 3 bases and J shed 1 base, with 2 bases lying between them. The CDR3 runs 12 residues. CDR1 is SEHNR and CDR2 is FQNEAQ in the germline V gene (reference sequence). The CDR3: CASSFGTDTQYF. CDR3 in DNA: TGTGCCAGCAGCTTCGGCACAGATACGCAGTATTTT.

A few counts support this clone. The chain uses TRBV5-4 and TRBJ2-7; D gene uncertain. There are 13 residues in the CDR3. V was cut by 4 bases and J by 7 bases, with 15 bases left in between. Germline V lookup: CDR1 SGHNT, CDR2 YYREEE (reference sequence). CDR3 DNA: TGTGCCAGCAGCCCTGGGGAACAGCGAGAGCAGTACTTC. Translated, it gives CASSPGEQREQYF.

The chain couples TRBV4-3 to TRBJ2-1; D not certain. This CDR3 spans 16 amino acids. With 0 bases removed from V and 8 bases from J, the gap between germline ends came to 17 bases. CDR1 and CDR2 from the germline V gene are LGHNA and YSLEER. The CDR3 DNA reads TGCGCCAGCAGCCAAGATACGTTAGCACCTGGGGATGAGCAGTTCTTC. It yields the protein CASSQDTLAPGDEQFF.

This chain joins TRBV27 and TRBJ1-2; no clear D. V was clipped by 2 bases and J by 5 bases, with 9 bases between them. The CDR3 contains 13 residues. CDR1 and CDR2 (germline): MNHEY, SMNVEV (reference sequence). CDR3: CASSLGRAYGYTF. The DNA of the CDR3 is TGTGCCAGCAGTTTAGGGAGGGCTTATGGCTACACCTTC.

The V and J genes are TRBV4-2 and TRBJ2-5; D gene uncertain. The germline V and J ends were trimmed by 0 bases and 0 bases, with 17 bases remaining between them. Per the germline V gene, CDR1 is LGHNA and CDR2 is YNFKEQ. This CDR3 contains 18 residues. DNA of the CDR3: TGTGCCAGCAGCCAAGATGAACACGGCACTCTGTACCAAGAGACCCAGTACTTC. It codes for CASSQDEHGTLYQETQYF.

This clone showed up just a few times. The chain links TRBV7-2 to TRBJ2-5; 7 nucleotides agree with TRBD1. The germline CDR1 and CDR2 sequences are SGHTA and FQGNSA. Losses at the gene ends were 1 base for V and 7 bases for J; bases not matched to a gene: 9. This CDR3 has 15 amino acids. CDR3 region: CASSLGVGTAGTQYF. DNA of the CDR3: TGTGCCAGCAGCTTAGGGGTGGGGACAGCCGGGACCCAGTACTTC.

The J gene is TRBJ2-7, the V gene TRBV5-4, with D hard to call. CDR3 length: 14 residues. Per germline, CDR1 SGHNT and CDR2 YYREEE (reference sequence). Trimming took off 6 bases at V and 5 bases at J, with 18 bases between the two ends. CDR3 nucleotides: TGTGCCAGCAACCTACGGTCGGCCGGCCACGAGCAGTACTTC. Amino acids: CASNLRSAGHEQYF.

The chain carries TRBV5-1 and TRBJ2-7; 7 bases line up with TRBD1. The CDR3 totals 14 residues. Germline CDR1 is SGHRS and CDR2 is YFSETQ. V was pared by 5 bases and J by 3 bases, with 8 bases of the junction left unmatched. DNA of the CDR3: TGCGCCAGCAGAGAACAGGGGAAAGACTACGAGCAGTACTTC. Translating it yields CASREQGKDYEQYF. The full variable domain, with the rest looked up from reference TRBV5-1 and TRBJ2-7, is KAGVTQTPRYLIKTRGQQVTLSCSPISGHRSVSWYQQTPGQGLQFLFEYFSETQRNKGNFPGRFSGRQFSNSRSEMNVSTLELGDSALYLCASREQGKDYEQYFGPGTRLTVT.

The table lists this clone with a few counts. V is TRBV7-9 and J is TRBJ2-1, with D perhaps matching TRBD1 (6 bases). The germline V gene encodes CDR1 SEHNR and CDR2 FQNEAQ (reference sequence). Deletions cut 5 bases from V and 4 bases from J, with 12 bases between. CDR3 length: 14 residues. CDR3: CASSPATGYNEQFF. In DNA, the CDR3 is TGTGCCAGCAGCCCCGCCACAGGGTACAATGAGCAGTTCTTC.

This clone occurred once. The CDR3: CASSQAQRRGFRTAEAFF. CDR3 DNA sequence: TGCGCCAGCAGCCAAGCCCAAAGGCGGGGATTTCGAACGGCTGAAGCTTTCTTT. The chain combines TRBV4-3 with TRBJ1-1, with D unclear. CDR3 size: 18 residues. The V end lost 1 base, the J end lost 6 bases, and 24 bases lay between the germline ends. CDR1 is LGHNA, CDR2 YSLEER, per germline.

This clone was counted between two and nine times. CDR3 amino acids: CASRSDRANEKLFF. CDR3 DNA sequence: TGTGCCAGCAGATCGGACAGGGCTAATGAAAAACTGTTTTTT. This sequence joins TRBV28 and TRBJ1-4; 8 positions match TRBD1. Trimming removed 6 bases from V and 3 bases from J; junction bases left unmatched: 3. The CDR3 extends over 14 amino acids. Germline V gene lookup returns CDR1 MDHEN and CDR2 SYDVKM.

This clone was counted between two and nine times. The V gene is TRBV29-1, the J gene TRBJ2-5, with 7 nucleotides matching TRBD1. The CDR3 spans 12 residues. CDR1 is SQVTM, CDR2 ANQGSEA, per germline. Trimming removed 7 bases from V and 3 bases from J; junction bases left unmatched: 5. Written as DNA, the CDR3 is TGCAGCGCCCTCACAGGGGAAGAGACCCAGTACTTC. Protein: CSALTGEETQYF.

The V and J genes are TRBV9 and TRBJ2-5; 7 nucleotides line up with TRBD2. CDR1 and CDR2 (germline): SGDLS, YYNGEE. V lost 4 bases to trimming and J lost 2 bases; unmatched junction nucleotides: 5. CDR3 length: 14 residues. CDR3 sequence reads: CASSFYGGQETQYF. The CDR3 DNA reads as TGTGCCAGCAGCTTCTACGGGGGGCAAGAGACCCAGTACTTC.

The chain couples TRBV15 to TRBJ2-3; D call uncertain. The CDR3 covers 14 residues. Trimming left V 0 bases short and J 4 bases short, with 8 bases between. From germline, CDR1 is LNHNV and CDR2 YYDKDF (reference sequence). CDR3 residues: CATSREARPDTQYF. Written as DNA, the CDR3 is TGTGCCACCAGCAGAGAGGCGCGACCAGATACGCAGTATTTT.

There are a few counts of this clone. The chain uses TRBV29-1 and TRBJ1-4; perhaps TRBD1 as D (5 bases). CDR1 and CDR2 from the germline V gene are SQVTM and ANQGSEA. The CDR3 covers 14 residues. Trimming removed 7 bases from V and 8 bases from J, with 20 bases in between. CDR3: CSAYSQGVDEKLFF. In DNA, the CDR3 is TGCAGCGCCTATAGTCAGGGTGTGGACGAAAAACTGTTTTTT.